The TCR beta chain described here comes from a study of cytomegalovirus exposure and HLA in healthy donors. Looked up from germline, CDR1 is GTSNPN and CDR2 is SVGIG (reference sequence). Trimming removed 2 bases from V and 7 bases from J; junction bases left unmatched: 12. The CDR3 has 16 residues. Primers: 60 Vbeta forward and 13 Jbeta reverse. Profiling relied on immunoSEQ multiplex PCR, and the TCRdb table lists in-frame clones only, not all of them. The sample has 90,000 or so clones, around 84% seen once; the top ten hold about 3%. This receptor was obtained from a woman aged 40 to 50 in good health and CMV-seronegative. Source material: PBMCs. The V gene is TRBV30, the J gene TRBJ1-5, with TRBD1 matching over 9 bases. The CDR3 DNA sequence: TGTGCCTGGAGTCCGCCCGACAGGGGGAGGCGGCAGCCCCAGCATTTT. Amino acid sequence: CAWSPPDRGRRQPQHF.